The present T cell receptor beta chain was sequenced within a study of identical twins (dated by TCRdb to 2016 to 2017). In the study overall: To test whether fetal clonotypes persist, this study deep-sequenced TCR alpha and beta repertoires from monozygotic twins, from unrelated adults of various ages, and from cord blood. Replicate twin experiments were performed at different times using different library preparation protocols to rule out contamination. The paper's findings and limits, for the study overall: Compared with coincidental sharing between unrelated individuals, out-of-frame TCR alpha sequences shared between twins showed an excess of sequences with low generation probability. Invariant T cells such as MAIT and iNKT could partly confound zero-insertion analyses, though diverse VJ usage argued against this for most clonotypes. Because the same donors could not be followed over many years, conclusions were based on cross-sectional statistical analysis. Fewer insertions were carried by abundant cord blood beta clonotypes, a similar but weaker trend appeared in young adult naive repertoires, and no such trend appeared in memory repertoires. In monozygotic twins, recombination models systematically underestimated out-of-frame TCR alpha sharing, but the models matched the sharing seen between unrelated individuals. In beta out-of-frame sequences, excess twin sharing was weaker, because having fewer shared sequences lowered the signal-to-noise ratio.

From cysteine to phenylalanine, the CDR3 is 15 amino acids long. Only the CDR3 part of the read is kept: 45 bases, read in frame from the first base. Trimming takes 0 bases from V and 4 bases from J, and the germline ends sit 12 bases apart. Every donor was a healthy Caucasian. The study also sequenced three unrelated non-twin adults: a male aged 18 to 30, a male aged 50 to 59 and a female aged 50 to 59. Miltenyi CD45RO+ enrichment and human naive T-cell isolation kits were used to isolate memory (CD45RO+) and naive T cells from PBMC. This clonotype was detected only a few times. This receptor's antigen is unknown. Nothing much larger sits one base from this clone, and base qualities are not available. Libraries were made using 5' RACE. The sample was run on an Illumina HiSeq 2000. A universal primer binding site was introduced by template switching, and a unique molecular identifier was present in the final cDNA, enabling accurate counting of TCR cDNA molecules. Specific primers in the conserved constant-segment region were used to synthesize first-strand cDNA for TCR alpha and beta chains. To control for contamination, every cDNA library was double barcoded, receiving both a SMART-Mk sample barcode and Illumina barcodes. TruSeq adapter sequences, together with Illumina sample barcodes, were added in two successive PCR steps. Sequencing of the TCR alpha and beta cDNA libraries was done on the Illumina HiSeq platform using custom primers. As for how the authors treated the data: MiGEC processed the raw reads to extract unique molecular identifiers, while MiXCR was used to determine the CDR3 positions. For each individual, recombination models were inferred using an EM algorithm with the repgenHMM and IGoR tools. The analysis of shared clonotypes was done with the tcR package in R, with sharing normalized by the product of cloneset sizes. To study raw recombination free of thymic and clonal selection effects, out-of-frame nonproductive sequences were analyzed. TCRdb reran the public reads through fastp at Q25 and MiXCR, keeping productive beta chains. Here each entry gathers all rows of one CDR3 protein and keeps the most common genes and DNA. The V and J calls come from TCRdb's annotation, not from the publication. The sample table holds 410,000 or so distinct CDR3 sequences, of which about 18% were seen once. The ten largest clones represent 9.5% to 15% of the sample.

This sequence was found in a man between 45 and 60 years old in good health. The sample was naive T cells sorted from blood. Interpreted using the paper, the cell subset or site label stands for: cells isolated with a human naive T-cell isolation kit. The V and J genes are TRBV12-3 or TRBV12-4 and TRBJ2-5; the D region possibly corresponds to TRBD2 (7 bases align). The sequenced DNA: TGTGCCAGCAGTTTAGCCGCAAGGGGGGGAGAGACCCAGTACTTC. Protein translation: CASSLAARGGETQYF.